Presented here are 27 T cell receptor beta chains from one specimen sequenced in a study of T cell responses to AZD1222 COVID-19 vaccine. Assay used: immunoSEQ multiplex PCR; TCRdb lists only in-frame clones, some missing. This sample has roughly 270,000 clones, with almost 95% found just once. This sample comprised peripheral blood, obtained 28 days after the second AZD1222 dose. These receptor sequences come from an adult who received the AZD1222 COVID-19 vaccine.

The CDR3: CAISEGQGDNEQFF. The CDR3 DNA sequence: TGTGCCATCAGTGAAGGCCAGGGGGACAATGAGCAGTTCTTC. This rearrangement joins TRBV10-3 to TRBJ2-1; 7 nucleotides agree with TRBD1. This CDR3 spans 14 amino acids. Germline CDR1 and CDR2: ENHRY and SYGVKD. The V gene end was trimmed by 3 bases and the J gene end by 5 bases; junction bases not matched to a gene: 4.

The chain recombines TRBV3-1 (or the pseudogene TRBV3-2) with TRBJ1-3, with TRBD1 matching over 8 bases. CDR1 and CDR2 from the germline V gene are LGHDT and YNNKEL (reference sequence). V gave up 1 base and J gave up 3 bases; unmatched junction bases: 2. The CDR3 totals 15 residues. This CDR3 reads CASSQGRGLGNTIYF. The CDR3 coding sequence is TGTGCCAGCAGCCAAGGCAGGGGGCTTGGAAACACCATATATTTT.

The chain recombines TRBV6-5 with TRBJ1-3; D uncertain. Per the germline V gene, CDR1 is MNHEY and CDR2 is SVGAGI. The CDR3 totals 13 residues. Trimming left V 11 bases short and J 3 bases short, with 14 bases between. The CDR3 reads CAARGPGGNTIYF. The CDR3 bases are TGTGCCGCCCGCGGGCCCGGTGGAAACACCATATATTTT.

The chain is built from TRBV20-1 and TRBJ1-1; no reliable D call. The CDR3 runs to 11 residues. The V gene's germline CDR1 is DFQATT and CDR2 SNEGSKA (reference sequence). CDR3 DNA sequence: TGCGTAGGACTGATGAACACTGAAGCTTTCTTT. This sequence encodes CVGLMNTEAFF.

Written as DNA, the CDR3 is TGTGCCACCCCGTCCGGTAATGAGCAGTTCTTC. This encodes CATPSGNEQFF. The chain employs TRBV2 and TRBJ2-1; D is unclear. Germline lookup yields CDR1 SNHLY and CDR2 FYNNEI. Trimming took 10 bases from V and 7 from J, leaving 11 bases between them. The CDR3 is 11 amino acids.

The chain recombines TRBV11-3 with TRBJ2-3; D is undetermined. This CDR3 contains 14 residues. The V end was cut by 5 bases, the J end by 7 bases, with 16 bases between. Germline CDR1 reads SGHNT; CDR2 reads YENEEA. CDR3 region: CASSPGPGANTQYF. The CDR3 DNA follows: TGTGCCAGCAGCCCTGGGCCGGGTGCAAATACGCAGTATTTT.

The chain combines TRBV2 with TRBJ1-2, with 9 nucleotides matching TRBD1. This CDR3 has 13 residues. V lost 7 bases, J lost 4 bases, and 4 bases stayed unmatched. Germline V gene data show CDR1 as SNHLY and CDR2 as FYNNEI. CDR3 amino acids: CASTSGQGYGYTF. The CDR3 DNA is TGTGCCAGCACCTCGGGACAGGGCTATGGCTACACCTTC.

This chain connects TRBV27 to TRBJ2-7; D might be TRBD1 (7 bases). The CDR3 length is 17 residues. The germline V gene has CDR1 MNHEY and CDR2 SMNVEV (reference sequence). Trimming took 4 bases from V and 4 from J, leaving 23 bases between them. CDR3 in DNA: TGTGCCAGCAGTTCGCATGGAGGGGGCCGTTTTGTTTACGAGCAGTACTTC. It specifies CASSSHGGGRFVYEQYF.

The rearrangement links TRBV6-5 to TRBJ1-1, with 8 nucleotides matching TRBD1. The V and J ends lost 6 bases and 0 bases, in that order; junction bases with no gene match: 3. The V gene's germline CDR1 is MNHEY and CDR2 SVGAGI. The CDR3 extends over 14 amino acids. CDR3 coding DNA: TGTGCCAGCAGAGACAGGGGAGTGAACACTGAAGCTTTCTTT. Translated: CASRDRGVNTEAFF.

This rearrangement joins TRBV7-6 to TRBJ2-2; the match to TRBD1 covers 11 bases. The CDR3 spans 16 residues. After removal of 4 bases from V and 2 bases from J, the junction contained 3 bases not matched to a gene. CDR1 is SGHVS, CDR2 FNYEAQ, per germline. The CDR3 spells CASSWGTGGNTGELFF. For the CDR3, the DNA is TGTGCCAGCAGCTGGGGGACAGGGGGTAACACCGGGGAGCTGTTTTTT.

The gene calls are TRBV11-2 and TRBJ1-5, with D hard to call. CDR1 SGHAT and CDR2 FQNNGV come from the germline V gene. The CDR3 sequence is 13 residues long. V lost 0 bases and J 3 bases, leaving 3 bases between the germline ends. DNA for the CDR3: TGTGCCAGCAGCTTAGAGTACAATCAGCCCCAGCATTTT. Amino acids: CASSLEYNQPQHF.

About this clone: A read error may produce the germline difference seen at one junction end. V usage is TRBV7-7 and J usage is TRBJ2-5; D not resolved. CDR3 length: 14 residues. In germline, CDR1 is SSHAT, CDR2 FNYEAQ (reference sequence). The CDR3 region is CASSSSGPEETQYF. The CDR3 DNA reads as TGTGCTAGCAGCTCGTCCGGTCCCGAAGAGACCCAGTACTTC.

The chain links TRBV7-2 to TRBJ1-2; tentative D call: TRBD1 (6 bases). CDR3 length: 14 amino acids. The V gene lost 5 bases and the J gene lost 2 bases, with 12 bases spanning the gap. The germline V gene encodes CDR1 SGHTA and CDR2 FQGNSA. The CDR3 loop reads CASSPTGVNYGYTF. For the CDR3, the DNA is TGTGCCAGCAGCCCGACAGGTGTCAACTATGGCTACACCTTC.

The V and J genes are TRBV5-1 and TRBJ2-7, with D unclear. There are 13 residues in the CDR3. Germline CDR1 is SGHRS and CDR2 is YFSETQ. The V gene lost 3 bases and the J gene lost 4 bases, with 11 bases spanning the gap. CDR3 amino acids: CASSYETLYEQYF. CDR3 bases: TGCGCCAGCAGCTACGAGACCCTGTACGAGCAGTACTTC.

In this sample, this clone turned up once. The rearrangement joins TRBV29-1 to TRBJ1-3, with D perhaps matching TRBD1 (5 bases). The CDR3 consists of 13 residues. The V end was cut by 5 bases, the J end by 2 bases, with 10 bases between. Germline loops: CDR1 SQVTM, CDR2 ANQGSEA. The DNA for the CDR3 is TGCAGCGTTAACAGGACTCCTGGAAACACCATATATTTT. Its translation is CSVNRTPGNTIYF.

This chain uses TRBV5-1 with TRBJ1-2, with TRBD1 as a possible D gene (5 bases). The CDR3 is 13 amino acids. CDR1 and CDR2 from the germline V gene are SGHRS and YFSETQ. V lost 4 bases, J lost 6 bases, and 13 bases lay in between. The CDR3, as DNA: TGCGCCAGCAGCCCGGGACCTCTCGATGGCTACACCTTC. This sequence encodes CASSPGPLDGYTF.

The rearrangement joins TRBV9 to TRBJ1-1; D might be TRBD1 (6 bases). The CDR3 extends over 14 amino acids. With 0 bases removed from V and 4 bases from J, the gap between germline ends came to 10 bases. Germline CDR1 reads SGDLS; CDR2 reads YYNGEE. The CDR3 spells CASSVASGVTEAFF. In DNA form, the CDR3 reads TGTGCCAGCAGCGTAGCTTCAGGGGTCACTGAAGCTTTCTTT.

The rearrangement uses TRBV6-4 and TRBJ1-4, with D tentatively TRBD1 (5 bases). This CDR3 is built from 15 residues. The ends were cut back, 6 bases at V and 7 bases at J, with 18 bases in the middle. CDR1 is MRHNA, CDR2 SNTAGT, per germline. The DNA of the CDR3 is TGTGCCAGCAGGGGGAAGACAGCCCGGAGTGAAAAACTGTTTTTT. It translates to CASRGKTARSEKLFF.

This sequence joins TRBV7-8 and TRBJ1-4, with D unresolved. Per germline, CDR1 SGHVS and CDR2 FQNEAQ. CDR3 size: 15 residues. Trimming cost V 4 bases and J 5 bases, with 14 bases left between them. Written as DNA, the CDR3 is TGTGCCAGCAGCTCTTCTCGGGGTCCAAATGAAAAACTGTTTTTT. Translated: CASSSSRGPNEKLFF. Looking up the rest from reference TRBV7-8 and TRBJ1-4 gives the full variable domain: GAGVSQSPRYKVAKRGQDVALRCDPISGHVSLFWYQQALGQGPEFLTYFQNEAQLDKSGLPSDRFFAERPEGSVSTLKIQRTQQEDSAVYLCASSSSRGPNEKLFFGSGTQLSVL.

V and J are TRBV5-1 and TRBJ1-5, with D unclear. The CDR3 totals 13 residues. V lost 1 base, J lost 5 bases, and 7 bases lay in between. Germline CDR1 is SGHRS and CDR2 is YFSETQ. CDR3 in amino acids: CASSLTSDQPQHF. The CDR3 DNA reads TGCGCCAGCAGCTTGACGTCGGATCAGCCCCAGCATTTT.

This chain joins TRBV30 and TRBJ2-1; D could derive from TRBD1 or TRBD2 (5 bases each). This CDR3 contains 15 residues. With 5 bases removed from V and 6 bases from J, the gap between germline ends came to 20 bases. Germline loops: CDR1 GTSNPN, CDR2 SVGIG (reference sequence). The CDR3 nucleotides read TGTGCCTGGGAGGGGTGGGGACGCGCGGCCAATGAGCAGTTCTTC. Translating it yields CAWEGWGRAANEQFF.

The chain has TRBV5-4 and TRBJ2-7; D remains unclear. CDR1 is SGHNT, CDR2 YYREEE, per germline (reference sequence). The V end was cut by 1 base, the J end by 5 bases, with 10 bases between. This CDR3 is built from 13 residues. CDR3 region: CASSLLGRNEQYF. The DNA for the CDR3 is TGTGCCAGCAGCTTGCTCGGGCGGAACGAGCAGTACTTC.

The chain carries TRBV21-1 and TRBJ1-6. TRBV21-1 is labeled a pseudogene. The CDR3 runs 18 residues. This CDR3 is CASSKRGEQVILNSPLHF. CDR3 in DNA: TGTGCCAGCAGCAAAAGGGGGGAACAGGTAATTCTTAATTCACCCCTCCACTTT.

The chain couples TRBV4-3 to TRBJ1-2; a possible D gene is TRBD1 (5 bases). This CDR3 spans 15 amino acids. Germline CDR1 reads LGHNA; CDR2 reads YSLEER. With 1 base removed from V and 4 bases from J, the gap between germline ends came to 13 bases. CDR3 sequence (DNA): TGCGCCAGCAGCCAAGGCCCGACAGAGCGCTATGGCTACACCTTC. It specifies CASSQGPTERYGYTF.

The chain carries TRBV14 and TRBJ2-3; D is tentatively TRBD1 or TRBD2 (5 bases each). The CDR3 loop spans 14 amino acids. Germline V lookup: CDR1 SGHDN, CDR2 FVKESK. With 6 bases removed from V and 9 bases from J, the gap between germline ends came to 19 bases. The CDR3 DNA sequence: TGTGCCAGCAGTCTAAATGGGGGAAAGGCCACGCAGTATTTT. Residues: CASSLNGGKATQYF. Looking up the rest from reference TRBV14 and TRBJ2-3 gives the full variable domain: EAGVTQFPSHSVIEKGQTVTLRCDPISGHDNLYWYRRVMGKEIKFLLHFVKESKQDESGMPNNRFLAERTGGTYSTLKVQPAELEDSGVYFCASSLNGGKATQYFGPGTRLTVL.

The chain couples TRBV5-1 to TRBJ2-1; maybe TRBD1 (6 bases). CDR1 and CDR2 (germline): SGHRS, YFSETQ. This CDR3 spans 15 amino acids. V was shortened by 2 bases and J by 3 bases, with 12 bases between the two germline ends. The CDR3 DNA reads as TGCGCCAGCAGCTTTGGGCAGGGGCACTACAATGAGCAGTTCTTC. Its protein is CASSFGQGHYNEQFF.

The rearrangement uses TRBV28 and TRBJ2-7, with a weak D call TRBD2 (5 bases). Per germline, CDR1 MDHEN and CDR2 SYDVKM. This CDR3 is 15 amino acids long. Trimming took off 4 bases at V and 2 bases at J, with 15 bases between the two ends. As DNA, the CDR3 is TGTGCCAGCAGTTACTCGCCGACCGGGGCCTACGAGCAGTACTTC. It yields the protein CASSYSPTGAYEQYF. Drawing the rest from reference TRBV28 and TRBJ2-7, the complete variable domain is DVKVTQSSRYLVKRTGEKVFLECVQDMDHENMFWYRQDPGLGLRLIYFSYDVKMKEKGDIPEGYSVSREKKERFSLILESASTNQTSMYLCASSYSPTGAYEQYFGPGTRLTVT.